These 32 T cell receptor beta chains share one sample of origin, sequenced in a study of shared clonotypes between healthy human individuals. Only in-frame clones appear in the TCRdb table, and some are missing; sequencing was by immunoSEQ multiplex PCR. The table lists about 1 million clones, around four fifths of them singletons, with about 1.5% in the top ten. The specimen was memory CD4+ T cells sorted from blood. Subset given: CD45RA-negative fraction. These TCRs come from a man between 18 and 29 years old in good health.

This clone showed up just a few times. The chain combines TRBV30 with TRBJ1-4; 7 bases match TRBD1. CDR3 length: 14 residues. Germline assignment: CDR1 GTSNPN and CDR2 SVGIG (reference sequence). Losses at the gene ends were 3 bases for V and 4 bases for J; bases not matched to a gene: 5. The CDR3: CAWSLGQFNEKLFF. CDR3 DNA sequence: TGTGCCTGGAGCTTGGGACAGTTTAATGAAAAACTGTTTTTT.

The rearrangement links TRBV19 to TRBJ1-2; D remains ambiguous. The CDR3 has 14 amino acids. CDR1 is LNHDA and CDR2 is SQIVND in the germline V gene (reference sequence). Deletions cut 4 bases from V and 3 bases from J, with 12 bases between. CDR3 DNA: TGTGCCAGTAGTACGACCGCTCGGGACTATGGCTACACCTTC. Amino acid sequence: CASSTTARDYGYTF. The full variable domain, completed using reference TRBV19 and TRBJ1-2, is DGGITQSPKYLFRKEGQNVTLSCEQNLNHDAMYWYRQDPGQGLRLIYYSQIVNDFQKGDIAEGYSVSREKKESFPLTVTSAQKNPTAFYLCASSTTARDYGYTFGSGTRLTVV.

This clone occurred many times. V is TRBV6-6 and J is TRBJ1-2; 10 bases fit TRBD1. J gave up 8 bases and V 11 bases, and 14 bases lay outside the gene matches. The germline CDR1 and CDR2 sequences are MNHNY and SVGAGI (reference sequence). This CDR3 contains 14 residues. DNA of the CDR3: TGTGCCTGCGAATGGGGACAGGGGACACGCGGCTACACCTTC. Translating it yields CACEWGQGTRGYTF.

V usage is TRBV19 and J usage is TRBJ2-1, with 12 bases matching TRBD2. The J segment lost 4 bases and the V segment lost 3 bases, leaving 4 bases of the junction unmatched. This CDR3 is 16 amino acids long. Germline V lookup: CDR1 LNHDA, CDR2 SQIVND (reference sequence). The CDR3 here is CASSIFGTSGYNEQFF. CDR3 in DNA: TGTGCCAGTAGTATCTTTGGGACTAGCGGGTACAATGAGCAGTTCTTC.

As DNA, the CDR3 is TGTGCCAGCAGCTTGACGGCTCAACCTGGGGCCAACGTCCTGACTTTC. It encodes CASSLTAQPGANVLTF. The rearrangement uses TRBV7-3 and TRBJ2-6; D gene uncertain. This CDR3 has 16 residues. Deletions cut 3 bases from V and 2 bases from J, with 11 bases between. Germline V gene lookup returns CDR1 SGHTA and CDR2 FQGTGA. Full variable domain (remainder filled in from reference TRBV7-3 and TRBJ2-6): GAGVSQTPSNKVTEKGKYVELRCDPISGHTALYWYRQSLGQGPEFLIYFQGTGAADDSGLPNDRFFAVRPEGSVSTLKIQRTERGDSAVYLCASSLTAQPGANVLTFGAGSRLTVL.

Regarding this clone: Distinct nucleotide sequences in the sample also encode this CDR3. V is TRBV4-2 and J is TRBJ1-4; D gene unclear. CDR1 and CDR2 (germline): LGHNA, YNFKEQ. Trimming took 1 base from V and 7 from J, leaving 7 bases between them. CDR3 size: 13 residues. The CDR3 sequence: CASSQGSGEKLFF. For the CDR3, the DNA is TGTGCCAGCAGCCAAGGTAGCGGTGAAAAACTGTTTTTT.

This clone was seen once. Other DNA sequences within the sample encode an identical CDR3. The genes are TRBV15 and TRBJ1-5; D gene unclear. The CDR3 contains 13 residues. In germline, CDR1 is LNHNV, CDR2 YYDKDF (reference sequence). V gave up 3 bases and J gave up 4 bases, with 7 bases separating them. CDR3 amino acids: CATSRDLNQPQHF. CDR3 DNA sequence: TGTGCCACCAGCAGGGATCTTAATCAGCCCCAGCATTTT.

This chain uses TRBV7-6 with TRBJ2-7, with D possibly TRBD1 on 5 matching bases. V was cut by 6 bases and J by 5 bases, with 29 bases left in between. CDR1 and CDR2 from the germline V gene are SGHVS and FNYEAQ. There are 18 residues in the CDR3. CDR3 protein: CASSSKNRPKPSAHEQYF. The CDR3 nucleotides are TGTGCCAGCAGTTCTAAGAACAGGCCTAAACCCTCTGCTCACGAGCAGTACTTC.

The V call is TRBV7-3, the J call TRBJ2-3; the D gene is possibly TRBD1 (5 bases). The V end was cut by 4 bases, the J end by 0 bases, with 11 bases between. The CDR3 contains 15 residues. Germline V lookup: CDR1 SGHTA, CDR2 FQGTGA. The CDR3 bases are TGTGCCAGCAGCTCTTCGACAGAGAGCACAGATACGCAGTATTTT. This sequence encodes CASSSSTESTDTQYF.

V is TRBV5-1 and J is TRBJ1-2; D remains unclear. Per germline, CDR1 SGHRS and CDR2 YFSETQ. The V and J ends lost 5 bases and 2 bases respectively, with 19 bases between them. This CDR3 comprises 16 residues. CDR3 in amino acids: CASRSLAPGRNYGYTF. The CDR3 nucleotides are TGCGCCAGCAGATCCCTGGCCCCCGGGCGGAACTATGGCTACACCTTC.

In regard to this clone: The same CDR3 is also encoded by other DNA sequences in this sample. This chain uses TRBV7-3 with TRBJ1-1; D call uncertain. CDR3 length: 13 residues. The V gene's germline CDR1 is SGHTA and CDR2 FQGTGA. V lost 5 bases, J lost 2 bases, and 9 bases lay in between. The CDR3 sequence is CASSPQPNTEAFF. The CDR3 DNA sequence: TGTGCCAGCAGCCCCCAACCCAACACTGAAGCTTTCTTT.

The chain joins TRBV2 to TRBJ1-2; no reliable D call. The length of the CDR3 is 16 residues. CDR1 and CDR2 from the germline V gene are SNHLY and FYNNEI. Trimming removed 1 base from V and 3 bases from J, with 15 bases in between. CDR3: CASSEVGSLSDYGYTF. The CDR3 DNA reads TGTGCCAGCAGTGAAGTCGGCAGTTTAAGTGACTATGGCTACACCTTC.

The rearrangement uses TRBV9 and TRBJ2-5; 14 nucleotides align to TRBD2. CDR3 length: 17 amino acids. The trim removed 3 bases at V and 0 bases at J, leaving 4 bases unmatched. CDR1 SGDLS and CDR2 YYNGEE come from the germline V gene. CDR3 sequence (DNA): TGTGCCAGCAGCGCACGGACTAGCGGGGGGTACCAAGAGACCCAGTACTTC. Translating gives CASSARTSGGYQETQYF.

DNA of the CDR3: TGTGCCAGCAGCTTACGCGGGGCGGGGGCTGGAAACACCATATATTTT. It is translated as CASSLRGAGAGNTIYF. V usage is TRBV11-2 and J usage is TRBJ1-3, with D possibly TRBD1 on 5 matching bases. This CDR3 contains 16 residues. Germline V lookup: CDR1 SGHAT, CDR2 FQNNGV. V was trimmed by 2 bases and J by 2 bases, leaving 13 bases between them.

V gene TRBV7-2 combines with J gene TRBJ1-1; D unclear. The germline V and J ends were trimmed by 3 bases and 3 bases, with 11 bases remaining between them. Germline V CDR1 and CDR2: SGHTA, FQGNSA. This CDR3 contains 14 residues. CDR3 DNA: TGTGCCAGCAGCTTCCGCCATCCGGACACTGAAGCTTTCTTT. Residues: CASSFRHPDTEAFF.

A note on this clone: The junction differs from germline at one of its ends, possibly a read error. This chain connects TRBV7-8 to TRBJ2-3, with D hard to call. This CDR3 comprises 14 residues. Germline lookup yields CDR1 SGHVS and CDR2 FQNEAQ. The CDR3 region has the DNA TGTGCCAGCAGTTTAGCTACTCCTATAGATACGCAGTATTTT. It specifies CASSLATPIDTQYF.

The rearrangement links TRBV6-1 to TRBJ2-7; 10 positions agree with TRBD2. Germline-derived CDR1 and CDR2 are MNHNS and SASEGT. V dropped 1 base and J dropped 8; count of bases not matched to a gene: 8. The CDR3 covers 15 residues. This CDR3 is CASSEGASGSYKQYF. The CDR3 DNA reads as TGTGCCAGCAGTGAAGGGGCTAGCGGGAGTTACAAGCAGTACTTC.

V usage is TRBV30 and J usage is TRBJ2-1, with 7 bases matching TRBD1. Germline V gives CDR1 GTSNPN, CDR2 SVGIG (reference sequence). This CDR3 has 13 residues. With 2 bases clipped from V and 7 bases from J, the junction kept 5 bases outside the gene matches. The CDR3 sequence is CAWSIQGNNEQFF. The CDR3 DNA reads TGTGCCTGGAGTATACAGGGGAATAATGAGCAGTTCTTC.

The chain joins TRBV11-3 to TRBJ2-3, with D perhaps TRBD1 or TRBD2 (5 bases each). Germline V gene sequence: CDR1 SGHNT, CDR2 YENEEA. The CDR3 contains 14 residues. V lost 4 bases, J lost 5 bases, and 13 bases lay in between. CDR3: CASSSSRGLDTQYF. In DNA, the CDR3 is TGTGCCAGCAGCTCAAGCCGGGGCCTAGATACGCAGTATTTT.

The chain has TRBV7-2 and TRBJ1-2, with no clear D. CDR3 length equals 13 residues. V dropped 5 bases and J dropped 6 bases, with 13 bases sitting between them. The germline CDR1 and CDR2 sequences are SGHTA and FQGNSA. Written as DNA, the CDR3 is TGTGCCAGCAGCCCCGCCGGGGTTGATGGCTACACCTTC. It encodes CASSPAGVDGYTF.

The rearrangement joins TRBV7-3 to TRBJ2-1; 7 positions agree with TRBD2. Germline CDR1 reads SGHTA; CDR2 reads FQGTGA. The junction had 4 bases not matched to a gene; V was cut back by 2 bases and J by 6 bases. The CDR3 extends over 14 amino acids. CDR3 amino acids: CASSLGGTTNEQFF. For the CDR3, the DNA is TGTGCCAGCAGCTTAGGGGGGACTACCAATGAGCAGTTCTTC. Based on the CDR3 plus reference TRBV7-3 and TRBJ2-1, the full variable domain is GAGVSQTPSNKVTEKGKYVELRCDPISGHTALYWYRQSLGQGPEFLIYFQGTGAADDSGLPNDRFFAVRPEGSVSTLKIQRTERGDSAVYLCASSLGGTTNEQFFGPGTRLTVL.

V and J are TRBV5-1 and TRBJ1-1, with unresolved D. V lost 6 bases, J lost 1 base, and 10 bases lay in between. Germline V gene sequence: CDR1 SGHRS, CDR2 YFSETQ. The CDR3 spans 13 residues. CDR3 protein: CASTLSQNTEAFF. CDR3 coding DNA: TGCGCCAGCACCCTGTCCCAGAACACTGAAGCTTTCTTT.

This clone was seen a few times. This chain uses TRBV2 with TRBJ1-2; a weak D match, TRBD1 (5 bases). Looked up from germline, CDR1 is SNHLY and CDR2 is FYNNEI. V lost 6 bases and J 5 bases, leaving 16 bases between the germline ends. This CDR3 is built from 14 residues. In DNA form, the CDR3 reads TGTGCCAGCAGCGAAACAGGAAGACCTTATGGCTACACCTTC. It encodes CASSETGRPYGYTF.

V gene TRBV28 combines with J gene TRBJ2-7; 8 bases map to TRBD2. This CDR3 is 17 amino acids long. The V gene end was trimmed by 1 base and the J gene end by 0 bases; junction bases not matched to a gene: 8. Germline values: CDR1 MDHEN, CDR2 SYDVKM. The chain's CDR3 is CASSLYGGAGRSYEQYF. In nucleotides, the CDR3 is TGTGCCAGCAGTTTATACGGGGGGGCGGGCCGCTCCTACGAGCAGTACTTC.

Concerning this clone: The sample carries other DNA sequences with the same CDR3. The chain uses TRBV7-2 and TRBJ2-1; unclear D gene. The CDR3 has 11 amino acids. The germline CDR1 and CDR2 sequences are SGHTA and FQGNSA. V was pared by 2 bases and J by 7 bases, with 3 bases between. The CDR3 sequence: CASSLLNEQFF. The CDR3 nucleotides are TGTGCCAGCAGCTTATTGAATGAGCAGTTCTTC.

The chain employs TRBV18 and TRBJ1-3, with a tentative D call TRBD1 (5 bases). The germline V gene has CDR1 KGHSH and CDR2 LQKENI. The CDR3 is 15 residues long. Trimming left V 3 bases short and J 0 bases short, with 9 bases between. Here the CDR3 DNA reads TGTGCCAGCTCACCCTCAGGGTTCTCTGGAAACACCATATATTTT. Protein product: CASSPSGFSGNTIYF.

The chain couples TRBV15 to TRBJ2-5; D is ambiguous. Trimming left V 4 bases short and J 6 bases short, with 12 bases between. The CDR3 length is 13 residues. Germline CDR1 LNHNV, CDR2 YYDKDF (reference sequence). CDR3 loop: CATSNVPAKTQYF. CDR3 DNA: TGTGCCACCAGCAACGTTCCCGCAAAGACCCAGTACTTC.

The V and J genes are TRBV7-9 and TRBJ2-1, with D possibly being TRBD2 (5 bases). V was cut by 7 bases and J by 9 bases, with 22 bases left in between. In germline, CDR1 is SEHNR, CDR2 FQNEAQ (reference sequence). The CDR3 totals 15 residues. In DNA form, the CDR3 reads TGTGCCAGCACCCAGGTAGCGTCAGTCAGAGGTGAGCAGTTCTTC. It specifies CASTQVASVRGEQFF. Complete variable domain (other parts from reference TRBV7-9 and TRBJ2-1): DTGVSQNPRHKITKRGQNVTFRCDPISEHNRLYWYRQTLGQGPEFLTYFQNEAQLEKSRLLSDRFSAERPKGSFSTLEIQRTEQGDSAMYLCASTQVASVRGEQFFGPGTRLTVL.

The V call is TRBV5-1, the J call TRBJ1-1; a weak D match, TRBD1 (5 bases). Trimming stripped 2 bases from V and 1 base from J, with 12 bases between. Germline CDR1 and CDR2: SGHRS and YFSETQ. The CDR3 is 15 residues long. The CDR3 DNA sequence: TGCGCCAGCAGCTTAGGGGAATTAACGAACACTGAAGCTTTCTTT. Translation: CASSLGELTNTEAFF.

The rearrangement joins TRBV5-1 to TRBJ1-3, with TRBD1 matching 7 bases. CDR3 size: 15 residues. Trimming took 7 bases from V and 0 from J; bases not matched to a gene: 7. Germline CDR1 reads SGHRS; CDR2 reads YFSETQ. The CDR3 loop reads CASSDRADSGNTIYF. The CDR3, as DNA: TGCGCCAGCTCTGACAGGGCTGACTCTGGAAACACCATATATTTT.

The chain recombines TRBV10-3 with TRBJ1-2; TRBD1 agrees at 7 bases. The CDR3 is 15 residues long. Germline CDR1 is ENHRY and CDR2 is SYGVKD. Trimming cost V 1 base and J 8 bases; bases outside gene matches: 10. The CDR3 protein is CAISELGTASMGYTF. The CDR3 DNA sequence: TGTGCCATCAGTGAGTTAGGGACAGCTTCTATGGGCTACACCTTC.

The CDR3 nucleotides are TGTGCCAGCAGCTTAGTCGACAGGTTTTCCTACGAGCAGTACTTC. The encoded protein is CASSLVDRFSYEQYF. The chain uses TRBV11-2 and TRBJ2-7; D is possibly TRBD1 (6 bases). The germline V gene encodes CDR1 SGHAT and CDR2 FQNNGV. The CDR3 is 15 residues long. V dropped 1 base and J dropped 1 base, with 11 bases sitting between them.